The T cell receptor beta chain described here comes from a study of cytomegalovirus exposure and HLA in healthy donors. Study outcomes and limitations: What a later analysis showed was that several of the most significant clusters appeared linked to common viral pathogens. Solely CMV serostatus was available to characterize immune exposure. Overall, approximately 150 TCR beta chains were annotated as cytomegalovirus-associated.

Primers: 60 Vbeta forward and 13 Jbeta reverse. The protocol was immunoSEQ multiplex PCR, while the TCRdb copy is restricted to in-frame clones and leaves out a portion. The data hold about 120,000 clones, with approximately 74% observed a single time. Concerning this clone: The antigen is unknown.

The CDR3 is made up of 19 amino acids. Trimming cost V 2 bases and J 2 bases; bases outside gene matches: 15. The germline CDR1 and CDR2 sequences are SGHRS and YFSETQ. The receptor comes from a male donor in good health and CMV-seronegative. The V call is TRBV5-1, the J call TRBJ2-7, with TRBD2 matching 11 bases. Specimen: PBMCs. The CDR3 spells CASSLEPGLAVGTAYEQYF. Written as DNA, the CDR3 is TGCGCCAGCAGCTTAGAACCGGGACTAGCGGTTGGGACGGCCTACGAGCAGTACTTC.